This T cell receptor (beta chain) was retrieved from a study of PD-L1 blockade in urothelial cancer. On the study more broadly: Specimens of blood held a median count of roughly 150,000 T cells. Study-wide results and limits: Below-median TCR clonality that was measured in pretreatment blood predicted better survival.

Germline V lookup: CDR1 SGHNT, CDR2 YYREEE (reference sequence). The CDR3 is 14 residues long. Germline trimming cut 4 bases from V and 3 bases from J; bases unmatched to any gene: 4. There were between 1 and 8 samples from each patient, taken pretreatment and on-treatment. A word on this clone: No antigen is known for it.

Assay used: immunoSEQ multiplex PCR; TCRdb lists only in-frame clones, some missing. This repertoire shows more than 45,000 clones, approximately 88% found once; its top ten account for approximately 4.1%. This clonotype originated in an elderly man with urothelial cancer. The material sequenced was PBMCs, taken around atezolizumab (anti-PD-L1) treatment. The rearrangement uses TRBV5-4 and TRBJ2-7; 10 bases map to TRBD1. The CDR3: CASSAGTGVYEQYF. The CDR3 coding sequence is TGTGCCAGCAGCGCCGGGACAGGGGTCTACGAGCAGTACTTC.